The 23 T cell receptor beta chains below all came from one sample that was sequenced in a study of blood T cell repertoires in COVID-19. This table comes from immunoSEQ multiplex PCR, and its TCRdb copy is limited to in-frame clones, with some not included. The repertoire includes about 100,000 clones, around four fifths of them detected once, and 13% sits in the top ten. Sample: peripheral blood. The receptors derive from a man aged 45-65 years with active or convalescent COVID-19.

J is TRBJ2-2 and V is TRBV3-1 (or the pseudogene TRBV3-2); TRBD2 agrees at 8 bases. V was clipped by 7 bases and J by 4 bases; unmatched bases: 8. The CDR3 extends over 15 amino acids. Per germline, CDR1 LGHDT and CDR2 YNNKEL (reference sequence). The CDR3 loop reads CASKREGQATGELFF. The CDR3 region has the DNA TGTGCCAGCAAACGGGAGGGCCAGGCCACCGGGGAGCTGTTTTTT.

The chain couples TRBV30 to TRBJ1-1; TRBD1 matches at 7 bases. Germline V CDR1 and CDR2: GTSNPN, SVGIG (reference sequence). The CDR3 is 14 amino acids. V lost 3 bases, J lost 0 bases, and 4 bases stayed unmatched. CDR3 loop: CAWSGTAMNTEAFF. In DNA form, the CDR3 reads TGTGCCTGGAGCGGGACAGCGATGAACACTGAAGCTTTCTTT.

The chain has TRBV9 and TRBJ1-1; D is ambiguous. This CDR3 is built from 15 residues. Germline lookup yields CDR1 SGDLS and CDR2 YYNGEE. V was pared by 0 bases and J by 0 bases, with 9 bases between. CDR3 loop: CASSVAADMNTEAFF. The CDR3, as DNA: TGTGCCAGCAGCGTAGCTGCAGACATGAACACTGAAGCTTTCTTT. Looking up the rest from reference TRBV9 and TRBJ1-1 gives the full variable domain: DSGVTQTPKHLITATGQRVTLRCSPRSGDLSVYWYQQSLDQGLQFLIQYYNGEERAKGNILERFSAQQFPDLHSELNLSSLELGDSALYFCASSVAADMNTEAFFGQGTRLTVV.

A note on this clone: Other DNA sequences of this sample code for an identical CDR3. The genes are TRBV18 and TRBJ1-3; D may be TRBD1 (5 bases). The CDR3 runs to 14 residues. CDR1 is KGHSH and CDR2 is LQKENI in the germline V gene. V gave up 3 bases and J gave up 2 bases, with 8 bases separating them. The DNA of the CDR3 is TGTGCCAGCTCACCTGGGGCAACTGGAAACACCATATATTTT. Protein sequence: CASSPGATGNTIYF.

The chain couples TRBV2 to TRBJ1-2, with 10 positions matching TRBD1. The CDR3 has 15 residues. Germline V gene lookup returns CDR1 SNHLY and CDR2 FYNNEI. V shed 6 bases, J shed 1 base, and the junction held 5 bases outside the gene matches. The CDR3 DNA follows: TGTGCCAGCAGACCCGGGACAGGGGATAACTATGGCTACACCTTC. Translation: CASRPGTGDNYGYTF.

The table lists this clone with a few counts. V is TRBV7-2 and J is TRBJ2-7, with TRBD2 matching over 8 bases. The CDR3 totals 14 residues. V gave up 0 bases and J gave up 4 bases; unmatched junction bases: 2. The germline gives CDR1 SGHTA, CDR2 FQGNSA. CDR3 in amino acids: CASSLASGTYEQYF. DNA of the CDR3: TGTGCCAGCAGCTTAGCTAGCGGGACGTACGAGCAGTACTTC.

The chain has TRBV5-4 and TRBJ1-2, with D perhaps TRBD1 (5 bases). This CDR3 is built from 13 residues. Trimming took off 0 bases at V and 6 bases at J, with 9 bases between the two ends. Germline V gene sequence: CDR1 SGHNT, CDR2 YYREEE (reference sequence). The CDR3 region has the DNA TGTGCCAGCAGCTTGGGGACATTAGATGGCTACACCTTC. Translation gives CASSLGTLDGYTF.

This chain uses TRBV28 with TRBJ2-7, with 9 bases matching TRBD2. The CDR3 has 16 residues. V trimming: 6 bases; J trimming: 3 bases; junction bases outside the gene matches: 12. The germline V gene encodes CDR1 MDHEN and CDR2 SYDVKM. The CDR3 spells CASSSPGASGNYEQYF. The CDR3 DNA reads TGTGCCAGCAGCTCCCCTGGGGCTAGCGGGAACTACGAGCAGTACTTC.

This sequence joins TRBV6-6 and TRBJ2-3, with TRBD2 matching 8 bases. Germline V gives CDR1 MNHNY, CDR2 SVGAGI (reference sequence). The CDR3 spans 17 residues. V was clipped by 5 bases and J by 0 bases; unmatched bases: 10. The CDR3 DNA reads as TGTGCCAGCAGTCTCAGCGGGAGAGACCCTAGCACAGATACGCAGTATTTT. This gives the protein CASSLSGRDPSTDTQYF.

This rearrangement joins TRBV6-5 to TRBJ1-1; D gene unclear. The CDR3 has 14 residues. CDR1 is MNHEY, CDR2 SVGAGI, per germline. Between the trimmed V and J ends, which lost 6 bases and 0 bases, there was a span of 11 bases. In DNA form, the CDR3 reads TGTGCCAGCAGCAGATCTCGAATGAACACTGAAGCTTTCTTT. Its translation is CASSRSRMNTEAFF.

This chain connects TRBV19 to TRBJ1-1; 9 bases are a match to TRBD1. Germline lookup yields CDR1 LNHDA and CDR2 SQIVND (reference sequence). Germline trimming cut 5 bases from V and 3 bases from J; bases unmatched to any gene: 4. The CDR3 totals 14 residues. Here the CDR3 reads CASSRTGDDTEAFF. CDR3 bases: TGTGCCAGTAGTCGGACAGGGGACGACACTGAAGCTTTCTTT.

J is TRBJ2-2 and V is TRBV3-1 (or the pseudogene TRBV3-2); TRBD1 agrees at 11 bases. Germline V lookup: CDR1 LGHDT, CDR2 YNNKEL (reference sequence). The J segment lost 4 bases and the V segment lost 3 bases, leaving 4 bases of the junction unmatched. This CDR3 is built from 16 residues. CDR3 DNA sequence: TGTGCCAGCAGCCATTGGACAGGGGGCACCACCGGGGAGCTGTTTTTT. The encoded protein is CASSHWTGGTTGELFF.

The chain carries TRBV14 and TRBJ2-7, with 8 positions matching TRBD2. Germline trimming cut 2 bases from V and 7 bases from J; bases unmatched to any gene: 4. Germline CDR1 is SGHDN and CDR2 is FVKESK. The CDR3 is made up of 13 amino acids. The CDR3 is CASSQRVAGEQYF. The DNA of the CDR3 is TGTGCCAGCAGCCAAAGGGTAGCGGGGGAGCAGTACTTC. Filled out from reference TRBV14 and TRBJ2-7, the complete variable domain reads EAGVTQFPSHSVIEKGQTVTLRCDPISGHDNLYWYRRVMGKEIKFLLHFVKESKQDESGMPNNRFLAERTGGTYSTLKVQPAELEDSGVYFCASSQRVAGEQYFGPGTRLTVT.

This chain joins TRBV5-4 and TRBJ2-7, with 12 bases lining up with TRBD2. V shed 2 bases and J 4 bases; nucleotides not matched to a gene: 4. The CDR3 loop spans 15 amino acids. Germline CDR1 reads SGHNT; CDR2 reads YYREEE (reference sequence). In nucleotides, the CDR3 is TGTGCCAGCAGCTTACTAGCGGGGGGCCGATACGAGCAGTACTTC. Encoded protein: CASSLLAGGRYEQYF.

This clone has just a few counts. The V call is TRBV6-5, the J call TRBJ2-4, with D tentatively TRBD1 (6 bases). The germline V and J ends were trimmed by 0 bases and 5 bases, with 11 bases remaining between them. Germline V gives CDR1 MNHEY, CDR2 SVGAGI. This CDR3 contains 15 residues. CDR3 coding DNA: TGTGCCAGCAGTTACTCGTTCAGGGGTGAAAACATTCAGTACTTC. It specifies CASSYSFRGENIQYF.

The rearrangement links TRBV20-1 to TRBJ2-7; 7 bases map to TRBD1. The CDR3 covers 15 residues. In germline, CDR1 is DFQATT, CDR2 SNEGSKA (reference sequence). J was trimmed by 3 bases and V by 3 bases; bases with no gene match: 11. The CDR3 loop reads CSASRVSAGGYEQYF. The CDR3 DNA reads TGCAGTGCTAGTAGAGTTTCCGCAGGGGGCTACGAGCAGTACTTC.

The rearrangement uses TRBV4-1 and TRBJ2-3; D unclear. V was shortened by 4 bases and J by 7 bases, with 12 bases between the two germline ends. CDR3 length: 13 residues. From germline, CDR1 is MGHRA and CDR2 YSYEKL. Written as DNA, the CDR3 is TGCGCCAGCAGCCCCCCCTATGACTATACGCAGTATTTT. Its protein is CASSPPYDYTQYF.

A single count supports this clone. V and J are TRBV5-6 and TRBJ2-4, with 7 bases lining up with TRBD2. The CDR3 has 14 residues. J lost 7 bases, V lost 0 bases, and 4 bases had no gene match. Germline CDR1 reads SGHDT; CDR2 reads YYEEEE. For the CDR3, the DNA is TGTGCCAGCAGCTTGGTTGGGACTACGAACATTCAGTACTTC. It specifies CASSLVGTTNIQYF.

V gene TRBV4-1 combines with J gene TRBJ2-7; 12 positions match TRBD2. The germline CDR1 and CDR2 sequences are MGHRA and YSYEKL. This CDR3 has 16 amino acids. The V gene end was trimmed by 2 bases and the J gene end by 0 bases; junction bases not matched to a gene: 2. DNA for the CDR3: TGCGCCAGCAGCCAACTAGCGGGAGGGCGCTCCTACGAGCAGTACTTC. Residues: CASSQLAGGRSYEQYF.

The rearrangement uses TRBV5-1 and TRBJ2-1; TRBD1 might be the D (6 bases). V was clipped by 1 base and J by 1 base, with 9 bases between them. Germline values: CDR1 SGHRS, CDR2 YFSETQ. The CDR3 has 15 amino acids. CDR3 residues: CASSLLGQSYNEQFF. The CDR3 nucleotides are TGCGCCAGCAGCTTGCTGGGACAATCCTACAATGAGCAGTTCTTC.

This clone showed up just a few times. The rearrangement links TRBV6-5 to TRBJ1-2, with D hard to call. The germline V gene encodes CDR1 MNHEY and CDR2 SVGAGI. The germline V and J ends were trimmed by 5 bases and 7 bases, with 14 bases remaining between them. CDR3 length: 13 amino acids. The CDR3: CASSRTLIGGYTF. The CDR3 DNA is TGTGCCAGCAGTCGGACTTTAATTGGTGGCTACACCTTC.

This clone has only a few counts. This chain uses TRBV5-5 with TRBJ2-1, with TRBD1 as a possible D gene (5 bases). V gave up 0 bases and J gave up 4 bases, with 5 bases separating them. This CDR3 is 13 amino acids long. Germline V lookup: CDR1 SGHKS, CDR2 YYEKEE (reference sequence). CDR3 amino acids: CASSLGQYNEQFF. The CDR3 DNA reads as TGTGCCAGCAGCTTGGGACAGTACAATGAGCAGTTCTTC.

The rearrangement links TRBV7-3 to TRBJ2-1; D perhaps matches TRBD2 (6 bases). Germline CDR1 reads SGHTA; CDR2 reads FQGTGA. Trimming shortened V by 2 bases and J by 9 bases, and 8 bases separated the two germline ends. The CDR3 sequence is 12 residues long. The CDR3 DNA is TGTGCCAGCAGCTTAGGAGGGACTGAGCAGTTCTTC. Translation gives CASSLGGTEQFF.